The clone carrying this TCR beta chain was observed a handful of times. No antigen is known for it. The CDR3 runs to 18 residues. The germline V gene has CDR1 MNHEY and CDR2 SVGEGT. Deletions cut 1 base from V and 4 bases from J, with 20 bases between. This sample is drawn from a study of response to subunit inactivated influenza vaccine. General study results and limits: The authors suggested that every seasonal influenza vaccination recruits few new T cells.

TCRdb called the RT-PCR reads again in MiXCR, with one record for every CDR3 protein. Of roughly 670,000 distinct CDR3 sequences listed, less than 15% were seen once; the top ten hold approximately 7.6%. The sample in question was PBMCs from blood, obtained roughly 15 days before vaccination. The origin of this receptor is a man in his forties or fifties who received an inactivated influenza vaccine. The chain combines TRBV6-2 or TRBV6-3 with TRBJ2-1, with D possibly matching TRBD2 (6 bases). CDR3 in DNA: TGTGCCAGCAGTTACTTGGTTGTGGGCGGGGTATGGTACAATGAGCAGTTCTTC. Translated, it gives CASSYLVVGGVWYNEQFF.